The T cell receptor beta chain described here comes from a study of T cells in Graves' hyperthyroidism and ophthalmopathy. With respect to this clonotype: The antigen is not known.

Findings of the study overall: Among clonotypes expanded in thyroid above 0.001, most were also found in blood. Ophthalmopathy onset followed model prediction by a median around 6.6 months.

Diagnoses were established using clinical symptoms, serum thyroxine and TRAb, thyroid ultrasound and orbital computed tomography. PBMCs came from 8.5 to 10 ml fresh peripheral blood. From RNA transcripts, TCR beta CDR3 regions were amplified. TCR CDR3 underwent first-round RT-PCR with the HTBI primer set. TCRdb itself ran the multiplex PCR reads through MiXCR, one entry per CDR3 protein. The sample records hundreds of thousands of distinct CDR3 sequences, more than 11% being singletons. Sample: blood. This receptor was identified in a woman aged 25 to 39 with Graves' hyperthyroidism that later progressed to Graves' ophthalmopathy.

CDR3 DNA: TGTGCCAGCAGCCTACTGGGGGGTGTCGAGCAGTACTTC. This encodes CASSLLGGVEQYF. The V and J genes are TRBV4-2 and TRBJ2-7; tentative D call: TRBD2 (6 bases). The CDR3 has 13 amino acids. Trimming took 4 bases from V and 6 from J, leaving 13 bases between them. CDR1 and CDR2 from the germline V gene are LGHNA and YNFKEQ.